Here is one T cell receptor (beta chain) with its context. For CDR3 and TCR beta VDJ profiling, genomic DNA was the template used. TCRdb reprocessed the reads via MiXCR and lists one record per CDR3 protein. This repertoire shows under 200,000 distinct CDR3 sequences, just under 65% found once; its top ten account for 45%. The entry originates in a study of CD8+CD57+ T cells in acquired aplastic anemia. The J segment lost 8 bases and the V segment lost 4 bases, leaving 10 bases of the junction unmatched. Germline loops: CDR1 SGHNT, CDR2 YENEEA. The CDR3 has 15 residues. The TCR sequence derives from a human donor in good health. This rearrangement joins TRBV11-3 to TRBJ2-7, with 11 positions matching TRBD1. The sample consisted of sorted CD4+, CD8+, or CD8+CD57+ T cells (not recorded which) from PBMCs. CDR3 in DNA: TGTGCCAGCAGCTCGCCGGGACAGGGGGACATTAAGCAGTACTTC. This codes for CASSSPGQGDIKQYF.